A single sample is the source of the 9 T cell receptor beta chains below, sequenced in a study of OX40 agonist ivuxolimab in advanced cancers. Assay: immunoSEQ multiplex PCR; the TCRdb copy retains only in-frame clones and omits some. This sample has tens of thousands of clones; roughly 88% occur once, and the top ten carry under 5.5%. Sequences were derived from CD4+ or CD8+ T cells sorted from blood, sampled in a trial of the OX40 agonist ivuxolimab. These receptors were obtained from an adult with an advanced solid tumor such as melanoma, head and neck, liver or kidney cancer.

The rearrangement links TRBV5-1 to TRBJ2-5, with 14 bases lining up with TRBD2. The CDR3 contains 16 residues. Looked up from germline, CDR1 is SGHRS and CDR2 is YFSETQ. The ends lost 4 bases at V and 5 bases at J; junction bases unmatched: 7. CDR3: CASSEGTSGSGETQYF. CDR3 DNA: TGCGCCAGCAGCGAAGGGACTAGCGGGAGTGGGGAGACCCAGTACTTC.

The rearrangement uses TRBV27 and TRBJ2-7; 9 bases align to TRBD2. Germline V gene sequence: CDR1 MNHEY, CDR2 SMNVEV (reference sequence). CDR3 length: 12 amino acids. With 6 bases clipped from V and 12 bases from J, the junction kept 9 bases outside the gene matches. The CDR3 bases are TGTGCCAGCAGCGGTAGCGGGGGAGGCTTGTACTTC. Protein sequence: CASSGSGGGLYF.

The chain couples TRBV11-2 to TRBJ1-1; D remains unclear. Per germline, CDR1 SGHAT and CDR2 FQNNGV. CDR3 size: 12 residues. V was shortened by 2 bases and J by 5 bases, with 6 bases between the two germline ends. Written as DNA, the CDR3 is TGTGCCAGCAGCTTACCTGGGACTGAAGCTTTCTTT. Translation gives CASSLPGTEAFF.

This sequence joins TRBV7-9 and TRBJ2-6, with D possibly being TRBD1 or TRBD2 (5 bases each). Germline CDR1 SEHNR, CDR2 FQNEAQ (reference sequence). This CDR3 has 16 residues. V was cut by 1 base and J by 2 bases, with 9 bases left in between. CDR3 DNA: TGTGCCAGCAGCTTAGGGGGGACGGCTGGGGCCAACGTCCTGACTTTC. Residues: CASSLGGTAGANVLTF.

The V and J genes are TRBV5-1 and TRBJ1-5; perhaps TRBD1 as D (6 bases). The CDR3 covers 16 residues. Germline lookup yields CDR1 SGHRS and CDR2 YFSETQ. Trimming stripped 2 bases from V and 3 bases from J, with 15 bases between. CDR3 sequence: CASSLSGGSPNQPQHF. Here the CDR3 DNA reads TGCGCCAGCAGCTTATCGGGGGGCAGCCCCAATCAGCCCCAGCATTTT.

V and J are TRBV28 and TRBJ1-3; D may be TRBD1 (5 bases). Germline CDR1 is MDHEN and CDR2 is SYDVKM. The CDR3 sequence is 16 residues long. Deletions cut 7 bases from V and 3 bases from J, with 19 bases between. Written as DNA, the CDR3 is TGTGCCAGCAATTCCCCCAGGGTAGAGGATGGAAACACCATATATTTT. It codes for CASNSPRVEDGNTIYF.

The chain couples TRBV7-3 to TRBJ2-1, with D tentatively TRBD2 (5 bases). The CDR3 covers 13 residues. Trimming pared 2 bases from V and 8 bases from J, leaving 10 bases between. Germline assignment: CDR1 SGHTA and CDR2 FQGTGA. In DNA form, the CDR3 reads TGTGCCAGCAGCTTAGCTGAGGGCTATGAGCAGTTCTTC. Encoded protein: CASSLAEGYEQFF.

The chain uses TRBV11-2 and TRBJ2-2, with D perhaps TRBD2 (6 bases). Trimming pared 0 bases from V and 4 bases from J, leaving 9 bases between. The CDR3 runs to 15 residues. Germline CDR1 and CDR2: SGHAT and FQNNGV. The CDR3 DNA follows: TGTGCCAGCAGCTTAGACGGGACTCGCACCGGGGAGCTGTTTTTT. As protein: CASSLDGTRTGELFF. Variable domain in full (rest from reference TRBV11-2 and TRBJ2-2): EAGVAQSPRYKIIEKRQSVAFWCNPISGHATLYWYQQILGQGPKLLIQFQNNGVVDDSQLPKDRFSAERLKGVDSTLKIQPAKLEDSAVYLCASSLDGTRTGELFFGEGSRLTVL.

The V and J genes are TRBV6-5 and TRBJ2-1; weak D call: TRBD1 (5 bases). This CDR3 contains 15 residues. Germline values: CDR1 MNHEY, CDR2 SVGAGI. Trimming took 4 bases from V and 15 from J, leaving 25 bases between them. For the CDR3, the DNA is TGTGCCAGCAGTTCACGGACATGGGGCCGCACGACCGCGTTCTTC. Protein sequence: CASSSRTWGRTTAFF.